The entry that follows covers one T cell receptor beta chain sequence. This specimen belongs to a study of blood T cell repertoires in COVID-19. Study in general: Italy, Spain and the United States were the sources of the convalescent and acute COVID-19 samples. PBMCs, B-cell-depleted T cells, or T cells provided the cDNA or gDNA that made up the material.

In the study's own analysis: Nucleated cell counts were estimated from reference gene primer amplification. Profiling relied on immunoSEQ multiplex PCR, and the TCRdb table lists in-frame clones only, not all of them. V and J calls and clone size come straight from that table; D and trimming were deduced from the DNA. This sample has about 23,000 clones, with around 94% found just once. This receptor was identified in a human donor in a cohort sampled during active COVID-19. The specimen sequenced was peripheral blood.

This chain's CDR3 is CASSIRDTQETQYF. The CDR3 DNA reads TGTGCCAGCAGTATCCGGGACACCCAAGAGACCCAGTACTTC. This chain links TRBV2 with TRBJ2-5, with D possibly matching TRBD1 (6 bases). Germline V gene data show CDR1 as SNHLY and CDR2 as FYNNEI. This CDR3 comprises 14 residues. Trimming shortened V by 5 bases and J by 1 base, and 11 bases separated the two germline ends.